The 10 T cell receptor beta chains listed next were all sequenced from one sample in a study of T cells expressing NK-cell markers. TCRdb reprocessed the 5' RACE reads and keeps a single row for each CDR3 protein, giving no DNA. The listing records 200,000 to 300,000 distinct CDR3 sequences. The sample comprised blood T cells: a sorted CD56 or NKG2C T cell subset, CD4+ or CD8+ T cells, or bulk PBMC T cells (not recorded which). The receptors derive from a man between 18 and 35 years old in good health.

Here the CDR3 reads CASSKGLAESHNEQFF. V usage is TRBV5-6 and J usage is TRBJ2-1; lacking DNA, the TRBD2 call made by TCRdb goes unchecked. This CDR3 contains 16 residues. Germline CDR1 reads SGHDT; CDR2 reads YYEEEE.

The rearrangement uses TRBV29-1 and TRBJ2-7. The CDR3 has 12 amino acids. Germline V gives CDR1 SQVTM, CDR2 ANQGSEA. The CDR3 sequence is CSVRADSYEQYF.

The CDR3 loop reads CATSRDLNGAGSDLHF. This chain joins TRBV15 and TRBJ1-6. Germline CDR1 and CDR2: LNHNV and YYDKDF (reference sequence). CDR3 length: 16 residues.

The chain carries TRBV28 and TRBJ2-5; the TRBD1 assignment by TCRdb is unverifiable without DNA. Per germline, CDR1 MDHEN and CDR2 SYDVKM. The CDR3 has 14 residues. CDR3 residues: CASRAGTGKETQYF.

The genes are TRBV19 and TRBJ1-1; no DNA is available, so the TRBD1 call from TCRdb remains unchecked. The CDR3 runs 18 residues. CDR1 is LNHDA and CDR2 is SQIVND in the germline V gene (reference sequence). The CDR3 region is CASSPAGPGIWRNTEAFF.

The chain employs TRBV12-3 or TRBV12-4 and TRBJ2-1; lacking DNA, the TRBD2 call made by TCRdb goes unchecked. The length of the CDR3 is 18 residues. CDR3 amino acids: CASRQGLAGGSSYNEQFF.

This chain joins TRBV6-1 and TRBJ2-3; TCRdb gives TRBD2 as the D gene, but with no DNA this cannot be confirmed. Looked up from germline, CDR1 is MNHNS and CDR2 is SASEGT. There are 15 residues in the CDR3. The CDR3 sequence is CASSPTSGRADTQYF.

CDR3 sequence reads: CASSVTGLEDYEQYF. J is TRBJ2-7 and V is TRBV5-6; TCRdb names TRBD1, which stays unverified in the absence of DNA. The CDR3 length is 15 residues. Germline loops: CDR1 SGHDT, CDR2 YYEEEE.

CDR3 region: CASSPVQLDQETQYF. The V call is TRBV18, the J call TRBJ2-5. CDR1 is KGHSH and CDR2 is LQKENI in the germline V gene. The CDR3 is made up of 15 amino acids.

The chain employs TRBV6-9 and TRBJ2-1; TCRdb names TRBD2, which stays unverified in the absence of DNA. Germline V CDR1 and CDR2: MNHGY, SVAAGI. The length of the CDR3 is 15 residues. CDR3 sequence: CASRIRRERYNEQFF.